Sequencing of this T cell receptor (beta chain) was carried out in a study of T cells after yellow fever vaccination. Findings and caveats of the study: Any FACS-sorted repertoire could hold abundant clonotypes that contaminate it from the bulk population. Clonotypes found in both CD4 and CD8 compartments made up a small share.

CDR3 size: 14 residues. V lost 0 bases and J 2 bases, leaving 8 bases between the germline ends. Per the germline V gene, CDR1 is LNHNV and CDR2 is YYDKDF (reference sequence). The 5'RACE template-switching step produced TCR cDNA and added a universal primer site and UMIs. TCRdb redid the calling of the 5' RACE reads with MiXCR, one entry per CDR3 protein. Found here are 170,000 or so distinct CDR3 sequences, roughly 6.2% of them singletons; the top ten hold just under 3%. Ten or more counts support this clonotype. Its specificity is unknown. The sample was CD4+ T cells sorted from PBMCs, taken on the day of the first yellow fever vaccination. The V and J genes are TRBV15 and TRBJ2-7; D tentatively reads TRBD1 or TRBD2 (5 bases each). The receptor was isolated from a man aged 18 to 35 who received the YFV17D yellow fever vaccine. This CDR3 is CATSRETGPYEQYF. CDR3 bases: TGTGCCACCAGCAGAGAAACGGGGCCCTACGAGCAGTACTTC.